The 5 T cell receptor beta chains below were found in one sample sequenced in a study of T cell repertoires in cytomegalovirus infection. TCRdb independently ran MiXCR on the reads; one entry per CDR3 protein. Of some 920,000 distinct CDR3 sequences listed, around 30% are singletons. No antigens are known for them. The sequencing here drew on cultured CD8+ T cells from PBMCs, taken from culture after CMV antigen stimulation. Receptors originate from a human donor in good health (CMV status not recorded). Some clones in this sample may be carry-over from other donors' samples.

The chain combines TRBV19 with TRBJ2-1, with unresolved D. V lost 7 bases to trimming and J lost 2 bases, with 6 bases between them. From germline, CDR1 is LNHDA and CDR2 SQIVND (reference sequence). This CDR3 is 12 amino acids long. The CDR3 DNA sequence: TGTGCCAGTAAAGAGCCCTACAATGAGCAGTTCTTC. Residues: CASKEPYNEQFF.

The chain joins TRBV5-6 to TRBJ2-7, with D possibly TRBD1 on 6 matching bases. Germline CDR1 is SGHDT and CDR2 is YYEEEE. V was clipped by 4 bases and J by 6 bases, with 20 bases between them. The CDR3 runs to 15 residues. CDR3 amino acids: CASSSGFGGAAEQYV. The CDR3 DNA is TGTGCCAGCAGCAGCGGTTTTGGGGGCGCGGCCGAGCAGTACGTC.

The chain couples TRBV6-2 or TRBV6-3 to TRBJ2-7; D is tentatively TRBD1 or TRBD2 (5 bases each). The CDR3 covers 15 residues. V gave up 0 bases and J gave up 4 bases, with 13 bases separating them. Germline CDR1 is MNHEY and CDR2 is SVGEGT. CDR3 sequence reads: CASSYSGDQLYEQYV. CDR3 nucleotide sequence: TGTGCCAGCAGTTACTCGGGGGACCAGCTATACGAGCAGTACGTC.

This clonotype was counted at least ten times. The genes are TRBV2 and TRBJ1-3, with 7 bases matching TRBD1. CDR1 SNHLY and CDR2 FYNNEI come from the germline V gene. The CDR3 loop spans 15 amino acids. V lost 6 bases to trimming and J lost 0 bases; unmatched junction nucleotides: 5. CDR3 nucleotides: TGTGCCAGCAGAACAGGGGATCCCTCTGGAAACACCATATATTTT. Translated: CASRTGDPSGNTIYF.

This clonotype was picked up many times. The chain uses TRBV6-6 and TRBJ2-7; D remains unclear. With 8 bases removed from V and 2 bases from J, the gap between germline ends came to 4 bases. Germline V lookup: CDR1 MNHNY, CDR2 SVGAGI (reference sequence). The CDR3 contains 10 residues. The CDR3 spells CASGTYEQYF. The CDR3 region has the DNA TGTGCCAGCGGAACCTACGAGCAGTACTTC.